The sequence of this T cell receptor beta chain was determined in a study of PD-L1 blockade in urothelial cancer. Across the whole study: Study patients had been treated with 0 to 3 previous chemotherapy regimens.

The table came from immunoSEQ multiplex PCR; TCRdb's copy has only in-frame clones and leaves some out. The table has around 100,000 clones, approximately 89% seen once. Time point of the sample: peripheral blood 6 weeks after treatment start. Trimming shortened V by 11 bases and J by 3 bases, and 17 bases separated the two germline ends. Looked up from germline, CDR1 is MNHNY and CDR2 is SVGAGI (reference sequence). The CDR3 contains 13 residues. The origin of this receptor is a man aged 60-69 years with urothelial cancer. This chain joins TRBV6-6 and TRBJ2-7, with D maybe TRBD2 (6 bases). The sample was PBMCs, taken around atezolizumab (anti-PD-L1) treatment. The CDR3 nucleotides are TGTGCCGGCGGGCAGGGACTTTACTACGAGCAGTACTTC. Amino acids: CAGGQGLYYEQYF.